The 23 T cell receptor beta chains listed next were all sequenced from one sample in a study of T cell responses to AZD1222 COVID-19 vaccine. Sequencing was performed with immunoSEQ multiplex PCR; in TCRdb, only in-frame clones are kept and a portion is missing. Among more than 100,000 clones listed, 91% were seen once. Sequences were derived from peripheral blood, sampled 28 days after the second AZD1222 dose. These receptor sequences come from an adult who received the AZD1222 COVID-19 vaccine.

CDR3 loop: CASSRNPTSAKNIQYF. In DNA form, the CDR3 reads TGCGCCAGCAGCCGGAACCCAACTAGCGCCAAAAACATTCAGTACTTC. V and J are TRBV4-1 and TRBJ2-4; D may be TRBD2 (6 bases). Germline CDR1 and CDR2: MGHRA and YSYEKL. The V end was cut by 4 bases, the J end by 1 base, with 14 bases between. The length of the CDR3 is 16 residues.

The CDR3 here is CASSYSVQGGYGYTF. CDR3 in DNA: TGTGCCAGCAGTTACTCGGTCCAGGGTGGCTATGGCTACACCTTC. The chain combines TRBV6-5 with TRBJ1-2; tentative D call: TRBD1 (5 bases). Germline V gene sequence: CDR1 MNHEY, CDR2 SVGAGI. Trimming removed 0 bases at V and 4 bases at J, with 12 bases between. The CDR3 totals 15 residues.

CDR3 nucleotide sequence: TGTGCCAGCAGTTCATTTAACACTGAAGCTTTCTTT. It yields the protein CASSSFNTEAFF. The J gene is TRBJ1-1, the V gene TRBV27; D not certain. The CDR3 contains 12 residues. Deletions cut 4 bases from V and 2 bases from J, with 5 bases between. Germline V gives CDR1 MNHEY, CDR2 SMNVEV (reference sequence).

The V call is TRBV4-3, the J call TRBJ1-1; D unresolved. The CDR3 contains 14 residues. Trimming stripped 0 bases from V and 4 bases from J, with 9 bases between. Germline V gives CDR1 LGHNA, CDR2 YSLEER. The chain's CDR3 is CASSQDLLVTEAFF. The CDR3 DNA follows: TGCGCCAGCAGCCAAGATCTACTCGTCACTGAAGCTTTCTTT.

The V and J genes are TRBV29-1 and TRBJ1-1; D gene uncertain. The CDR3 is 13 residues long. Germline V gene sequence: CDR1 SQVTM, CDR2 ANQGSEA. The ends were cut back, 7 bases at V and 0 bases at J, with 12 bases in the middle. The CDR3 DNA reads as TGCAGCGGGCGGGGTAACATGAACACTGAAGCTTTCTTT. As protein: CSGRGNMNTEAFF. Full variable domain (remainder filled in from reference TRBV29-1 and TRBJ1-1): SAVISQKPSRDICQRGTSLTIQCQVDSQVTMMFWYRQQPGQSLTLIATANQGSEATYESGFVIDKFPISRPNLTFSTLTVSNMSPEDSSIYLCSGRGNMNTEAFFGQGTRLTVV.

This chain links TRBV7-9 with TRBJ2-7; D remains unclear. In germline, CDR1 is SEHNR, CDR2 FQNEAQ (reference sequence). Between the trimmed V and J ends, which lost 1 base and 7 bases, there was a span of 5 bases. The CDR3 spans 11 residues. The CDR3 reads CASSLVGEQYF. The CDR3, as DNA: TGTGCCAGCAGCTTAGTAGGGGAGCAGTACTTC.

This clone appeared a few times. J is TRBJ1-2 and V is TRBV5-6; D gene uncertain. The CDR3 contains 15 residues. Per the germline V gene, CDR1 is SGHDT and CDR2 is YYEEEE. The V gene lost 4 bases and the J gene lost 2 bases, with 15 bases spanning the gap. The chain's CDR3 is CASSADVGYNYGYTF. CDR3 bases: TGTGCCAGCAGCGCTGATGTCGGCTACAACTATGGCTACACCTTC. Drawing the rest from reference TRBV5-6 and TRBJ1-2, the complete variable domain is DAGVTQSPTHLIKTRGQQVTLRCSPKSGHDTVSWYQQALGQGPQFIFQYYEEEERQRGNFPDRFSGHQFPNYSSELNVNALLLGDSALYLCASSADVGYNYGYTFGSGTRLTVV.

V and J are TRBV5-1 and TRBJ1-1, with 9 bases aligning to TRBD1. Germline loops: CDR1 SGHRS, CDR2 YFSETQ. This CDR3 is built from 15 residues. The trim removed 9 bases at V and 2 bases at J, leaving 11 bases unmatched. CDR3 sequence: CATTQTTGGNTEAFF. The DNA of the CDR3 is TGCGCCACCACCCAGACGACAGGGGGTAACACTGAAGCTTTCTTT. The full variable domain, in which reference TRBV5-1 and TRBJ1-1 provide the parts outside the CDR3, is KAGVTQTPRYLIKTRGQQVTLSCSPISGHRSVSWYQQTPGQGLQFLFEYFSETQRNKGNFPGRFSGRQFSNSRSEMNVSTLELGDSALYLCATTQTTGGNTEAFFGQGTRLTVV.

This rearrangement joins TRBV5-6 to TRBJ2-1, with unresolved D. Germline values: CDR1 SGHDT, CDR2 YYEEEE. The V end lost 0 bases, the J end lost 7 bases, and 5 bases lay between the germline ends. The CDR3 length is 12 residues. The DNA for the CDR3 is TGTGCCAGCAGCTTGGGACTGAATGAGCAGTTCTTC. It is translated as CASSLGLNEQFF.

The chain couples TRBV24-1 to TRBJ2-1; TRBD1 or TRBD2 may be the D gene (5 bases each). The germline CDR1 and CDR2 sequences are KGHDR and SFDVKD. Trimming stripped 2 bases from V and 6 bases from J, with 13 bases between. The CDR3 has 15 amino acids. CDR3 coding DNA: TGTGCCACCAGTGATTGGGGGAACCTAGGCAATGAGCAGTTCTTC. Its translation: CATSDWGNLGNEQFF.

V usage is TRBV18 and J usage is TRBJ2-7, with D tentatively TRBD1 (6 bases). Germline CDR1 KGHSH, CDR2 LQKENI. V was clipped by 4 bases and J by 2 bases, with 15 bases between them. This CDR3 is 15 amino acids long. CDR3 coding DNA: TGTGCCAGCTCACTTCAGGGGACCGCAGCCTACGAGCAGTACTTC. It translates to CASSLQGTAAYEQYF.

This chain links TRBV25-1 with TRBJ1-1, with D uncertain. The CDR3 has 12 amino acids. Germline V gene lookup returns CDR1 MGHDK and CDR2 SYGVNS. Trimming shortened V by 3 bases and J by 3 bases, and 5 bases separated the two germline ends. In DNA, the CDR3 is TGTGCCAGCAGTGACAGTTACACTGAAGCTTTCTTT. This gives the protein CASSDSYTEAFF. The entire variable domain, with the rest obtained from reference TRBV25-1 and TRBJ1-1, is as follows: EADIYQTPRYLVIGTGKKITLECSQTMGHDKMYWYQQDPGMELHLIHYSYGVNSTEKGDLSSESTVSRIRTEHFPLTLESARPSHTSQYLCASSDSYTEAFFGQGTRLTVV.

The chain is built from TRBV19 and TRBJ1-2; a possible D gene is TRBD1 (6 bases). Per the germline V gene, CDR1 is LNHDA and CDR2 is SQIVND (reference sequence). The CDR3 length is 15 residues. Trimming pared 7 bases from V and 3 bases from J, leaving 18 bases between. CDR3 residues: CASTAMRGKDYGYTF. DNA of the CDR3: TGTGCCAGTACCGCAATGAGGGGGAAGGACTATGGCTACACCTTC.

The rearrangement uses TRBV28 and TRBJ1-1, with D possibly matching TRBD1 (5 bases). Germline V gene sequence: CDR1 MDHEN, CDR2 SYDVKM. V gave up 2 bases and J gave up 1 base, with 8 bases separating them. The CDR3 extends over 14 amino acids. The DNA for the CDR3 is TGTGCCAGCAGTTTAGGGACGGCGAACACTGAAGCTTTCTTT. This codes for CASSLGTANTEAFF.

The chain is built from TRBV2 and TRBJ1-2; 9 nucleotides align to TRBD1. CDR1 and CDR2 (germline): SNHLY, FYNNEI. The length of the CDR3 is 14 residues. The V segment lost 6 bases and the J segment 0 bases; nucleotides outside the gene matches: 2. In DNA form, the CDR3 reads TGTGCCAGCAGGGGACAGGGACCTAACTATGGCTACACCTTC. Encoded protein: CASRGQGPNYGYTF.

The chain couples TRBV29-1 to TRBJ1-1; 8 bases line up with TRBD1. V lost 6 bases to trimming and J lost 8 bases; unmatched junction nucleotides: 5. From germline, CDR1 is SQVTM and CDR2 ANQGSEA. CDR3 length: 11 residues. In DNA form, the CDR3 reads TGCAGCGTGGTCCGGGACAGGGAAGCTTTCTTT. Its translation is CSVVRDREAFF.

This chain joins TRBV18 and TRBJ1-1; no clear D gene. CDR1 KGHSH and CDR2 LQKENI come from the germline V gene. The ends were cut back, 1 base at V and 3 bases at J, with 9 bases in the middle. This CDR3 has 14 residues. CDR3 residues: CASSPRGVDTEAFF. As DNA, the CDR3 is TGTGCCAGCTCACCACGTGGGGTGGACACTGAAGCTTTCTTT.

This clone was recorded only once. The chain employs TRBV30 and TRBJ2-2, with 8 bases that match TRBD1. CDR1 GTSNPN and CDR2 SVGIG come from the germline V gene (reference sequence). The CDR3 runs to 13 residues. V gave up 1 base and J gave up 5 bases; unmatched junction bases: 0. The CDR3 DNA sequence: TGTGCCTGGAGTGGACAGGGGACCGGGGAGCTGTTTTTT. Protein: CAWSGQGTGELFF. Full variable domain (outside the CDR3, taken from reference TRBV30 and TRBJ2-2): SQTIHQWPATLVQPVGSPLSLECTVEGTSNPNLYWYRQAAGRGLQLLFYSVGIGQISSEVPQNLSASRPQDRQFILSSKKLLLSDSGFYLCAWSGQGTGELFFGEGSRLTVL.

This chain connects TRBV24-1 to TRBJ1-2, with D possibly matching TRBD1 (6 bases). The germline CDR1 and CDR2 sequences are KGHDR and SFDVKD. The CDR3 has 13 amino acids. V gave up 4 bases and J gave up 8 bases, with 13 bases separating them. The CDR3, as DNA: TGTGCCACCAGTGACTCACAGGGAGGAGGCTACACCTTC. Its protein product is CATSDSQGGGYTF.

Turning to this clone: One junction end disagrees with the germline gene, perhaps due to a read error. The CDR3 DNA is TGCATCCTTGGGGGCCCCTATGGCTACACCTTC. Protein product: CILGGPYGYTF. J is TRBJ1-2 and V is TRBV6-5; D possibly corresponds to TRBD1 (6 bases). Germline V gives CDR1 MNHEY, CDR2 SVGAGI. This CDR3 is 11 amino acids long.

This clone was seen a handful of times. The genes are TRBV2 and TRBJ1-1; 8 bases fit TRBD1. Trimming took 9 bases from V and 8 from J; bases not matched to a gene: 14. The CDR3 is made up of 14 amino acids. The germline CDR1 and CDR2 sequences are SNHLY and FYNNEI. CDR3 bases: TGTGCCAGGCAAAAGACAGGGGAGTTTGGAGAAGCTTTCTTT. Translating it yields CARQKTGEFGEAFF.

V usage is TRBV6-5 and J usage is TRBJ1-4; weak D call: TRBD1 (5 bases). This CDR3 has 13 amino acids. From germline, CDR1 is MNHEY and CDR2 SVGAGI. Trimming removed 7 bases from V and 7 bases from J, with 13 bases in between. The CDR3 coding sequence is TGTGCCAGCACCTTACTAGGGGCTGAAAAACTGTTTTTT. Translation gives CASTLLGAEKLFF.

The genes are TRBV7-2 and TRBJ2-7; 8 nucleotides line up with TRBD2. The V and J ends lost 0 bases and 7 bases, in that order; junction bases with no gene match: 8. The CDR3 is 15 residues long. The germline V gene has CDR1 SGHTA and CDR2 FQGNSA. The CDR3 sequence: CASSLAALAGWEQYV. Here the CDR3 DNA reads TGTGCCAGCAGCTTAGCGGCCCTAGCGGGTTGGGAGCAGTACGTC.